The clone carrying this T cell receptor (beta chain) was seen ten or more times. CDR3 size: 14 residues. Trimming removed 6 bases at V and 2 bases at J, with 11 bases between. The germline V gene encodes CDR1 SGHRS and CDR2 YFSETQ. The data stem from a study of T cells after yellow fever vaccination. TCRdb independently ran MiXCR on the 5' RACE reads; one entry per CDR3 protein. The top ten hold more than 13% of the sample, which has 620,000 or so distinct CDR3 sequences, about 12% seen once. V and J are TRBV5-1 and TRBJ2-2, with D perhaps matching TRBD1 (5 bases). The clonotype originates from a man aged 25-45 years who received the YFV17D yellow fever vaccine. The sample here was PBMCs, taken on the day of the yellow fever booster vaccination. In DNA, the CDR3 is TGCGCCAGCACCGCGACAGAAAACACCGGGGAGCTGTTTTTT. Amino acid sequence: CASTATENTGELFF.